Listed below are T cell receptor beta chains from one sample, sequenced in a study of neurological immune-mediated disorders. TCRdb recomputed calls from the 5' RACE reads with MiXCR, one row per CDR3 protein. The profile shows tens of thousands of distinct CDR3 sequences, around 10% of them singletons. The specimen was PBMCs. These receptors were collected from a woman aged 60-75 years in good health. Both conserved end residues are part of each CDR3. Each record gives: V gene, J gene, clone size, D gene, CDR3 DNA, CDR3 protein. A D gene is named only where the DNA matches it firmly. Not all rows give a size; the values are once, few, many and, for expanded clones, a class.

TRBV7-2,TRBJ1-1,many,-,TGTGCCAGCAGCTTTTCAGGCCGCACTGAAGCTTTCTTT,CASSFSGRTEAFF
TRBV29-1,TRBJ1-1,many,-,TGCAGCGTCTCCTACGGTCGGCGGATGAACACTGAAGCTTTCTTT,CSVSYGRRMNTEAFF
TRBV7-6,TRBJ2-5,many,-,TGTGCCAGCAGCTTAAACGGGAAGGGGGAGACCCAGTACTTC,CASSLNGKGETQYF
TRBV5-1,TRBJ1-1,many,TRBD1,TGCGCCAGCAGCTTGTCTCCGACAGGGTTAGGGACTGAAGCTTTCTTT,CASSLSPTGLGTEAFF
TRBV20-1,TRBJ1-5,many,TRBD1,TGCAGTGCTAGACGGACAGGGGGTCAGCCCCAGCATTTT,CSARRTGGQPQHF
TRBV5-1,TRBJ2-3,many,-,TGCGCCAGCAGCTTACGGCTTCCGACGGATACGCAGTATTTT,CASSLRLPTDTQYF
TRBV3-1,TRBJ2-1,many,-,TGTGCCAGCAGCTCTCTCCATGAGCAGTTCTTC,CASSSLHEQFF
TRBV3-1,TRBJ2-7,many,TRBD1,TGTGCCAGCAGCCAACGGGACAGGGGGCACTACGAGCAGTACTTC,CASSQRDRGHYEQYF
TRBV20-1,TRBJ1-1,many,-,TGCAGTGCCGAGAACAGAGCCATGAACACTGAAGCTTTCTTT,CSAENRAMNTEAFF
TRBV6-2/TRBV6-3,TRBJ1-5,many,TRBD1,TGTGCCAGCAGTAACCGGGACAGAGGGGTCAGGGCCCAGCATTTT,CASSNRDRGVRAQHF
TRBV7-9,TRBJ1-1,-,-,TGTGCCATTAGCACATCAACGAGGGGCAGAATGGCTTTCTTT,CAISTSTRGRMAFF
TRBV5-1,TRBJ1-2,many,-,TGCGCCAGCAGCTCGAGTGGGGCAACTAACTATGGCTACACCTTC,CASSSSGATNYGYTF
TRBV29-1,TRBJ1-2,few,TRBD1,TGCAGCGTTGAAACAGGGGGCGCTTATGGCTACACCTTC,CSVETGGAYGYTF